Listed below are T cell receptor beta chains from one sample, sequenced in a study of blood T cell repertoires in COVID-19. Libraries were prepared by immunoSEQ multiplex PCR; TCRdb keeps only in-frame clonotypes and omits some of them. Of some 300,000 clones in the sample, 75% to 90% were seen once. Sequencing used peripheral blood. All receptors come from a woman between 65 and 79 years old with COVID-19, enrolled during active disease. The CDR3 runs from the conserved cysteine through the conserved F or W.

j_call: TRBJ2-2; v_call: TRBV4-2; cdr3_length: 16; cdr3_aa: CASSVGLAGGTGELFF
j_call: TRBJ1-2; v_call: TRBV7-9; cdr3_length: 14; cdr3_aa: CASSYRTASGGYTF
j_call: TRBJ1-3; v_call: TRBV19; cdr3_length: 14; cdr3_aa: CATLRAGPGNTIYF
j_call: TRBJ2-7; v_call: TRBV7-2; cdr3_length: 16; cdr3_aa: CASSLERRRGGHEQYF
j_call: TRBJ1-1; v_call: TRBV24-1; cdr3_length: 8; cdr3_aa: CATSDLSF
j_call: TRBJ1-4; v_call: TRBV12-3/TRBV12-4; cdr3_length: 13; cdr3_aa: CASSLQGFEKLFF
j_call: TRBJ1-2; v_call: TRBV12-3/TRBV12-4; cdr3_length: 13; cdr3_aa: CASSPGQTYGYTF
j_call: TRBJ1-2; v_call: TRBV12-3/TRBV12-4; cdr3_length: 12; cdr3_aa: CASSLGSYGYTF
j_call: TRBJ2-5; v_call: TRBV7-2; cdr3_length: 13; cdr3_aa: CASSRGQQETQYF
j_call: TRBJ2-6; v_call: TRBV5-1; cdr3_length: 20; cdr3_aa: CASTPVASGGAGGGANVLTF
j_call: TRBJ1-2; v_call: TRBV28; cdr3_length: 13; cdr3_aa: CASSFTGVGGYTF
j_call: TRBJ1-6; v_call: TRBV9; cdr3_length: 15; cdr3_aa: CASSPARLENSPLHF